The next 20 T cell receptor beta chains were all read from a single sample in a study of OX40 agonist ivuxolimab in advanced cancers. Data came from immunoSEQ multiplex PCR; TCRdb stores just in-frame clones and leaves some out. The table lists approximately 70,000 clones, roughly 90% of them singletons. This specimen consisted of CD4+ or CD8+ T cells sorted from blood, obtained in a trial of the OX40 agonist ivuxolimab. These TCRs come from an adult with an advanced solid tumor such as melanoma, head and neck, liver or kidney cancer.

This sequence joins TRBV20-1 and TRBJ1-2; D might be TRBD1 (6 bases). In germline, CDR1 is DFQATT, CDR2 SNEGSKA (reference sequence). V shed 8 bases and J shed 6 bases, with 10 bases lying between them. The CDR3 runs to 10 residues. The CDR3 spells CSTGQNGYTF. The DNA for the CDR3 is TGCAGTACAGGACAGAATGGCTACACCTTC.

The chain recombines TRBV6-1 with TRBJ1-5, with D tentatively TRBD1 (5 bases). Looked up from germline, CDR1 is MNHNS and CDR2 is SASEGT. Trimming removed 4 bases from V and 0 bases from J, with 16 bases in between. The CDR3 has 17 amino acids. The CDR3 DNA sequence: TGTGCCAGCAGTGCTTCCTTTCCAGGGCATAGCAATCAGCCCCAGCATTTT. Translating it yields CASSASFPGHSNQPQHF.

The genes are TRBV9 and TRBJ2-3; 16 bases agree with TRBD2. This CDR3 comprises 17 residues. V trimming: 1 base; J trimming: 4 bases; junction bases outside the gene matches: 3. Germline CDR1 is SGDLS and CDR2 is YYNGEE. The CDR3 bases are TGTGCCAGCAGCGTATCGGGACTAGCGGGGGGGGCAGATACGCAGTATTTT. Its protein product is CASSVSGLAGGADTQYF.

The chain carries TRBV7-8 and TRBJ2-1; D remains ambiguous. The CDR3 length is 15 residues. The germline CDR1 and CDR2 sequences are SGHVS and FQNEAQ. V was pared by 5 bases and J by 1 base, with 12 bases between. The DNA of the CDR3 is TGTGCCAGCAGCGTCGAAAGCCGATCCTACAATGAGCAGTTCTTC. It is translated as CASSVESRSYNEQFF.

The chain combines TRBV6-6 with TRBJ1-1; maybe TRBD1 (5 bases). The CDR3 extends over 13 amino acids. The V gene's germline CDR1 is MNHNY and CDR2 SVGAGI (reference sequence). V was clipped by 9 bases and J by 6 bases, with 17 bases between them. The DNA for the CDR3 is TGTGCCAGAAGACAGTGGGAGGGCGCTGAAGCTTTCTTT. Protein: CARRQWEGAEAFF.

The V and J genes are TRBV30 and TRBJ1-3; no clear D gene. CDR1 and CDR2 (germline): GTSNPN, SVGIG (reference sequence). The V end lost 0 bases, the J end lost 3 bases, and 3 bases lay between the germline ends. The CDR3 has 12 residues. The CDR3 DNA is TGTGCCTGGAGTGTACGTGGAAACACCATATATTTT. Protein sequence: CAWSVRGNTIYF.

This chain links TRBV21-1 with TRBJ2-4; TRBD2 reflects the table's D call only, with no check against the DNA. TRBV21-1 is given as a pseudogene. The CDR3 extends over 17 amino acids. CDR3 sequence reads: CASSTKTSGREENIQYF. The CDR3 coding sequence is TGTGCCAGCAGCACCAAAACTAGCGGGAGGGAGGAAAACATTCAGTACTTC.

The chain carries TRBV5-1 and TRBJ2-1; D is unclear. The CDR3 has 14 residues. V lost 4 bases, J lost 8 bases, and 16 bases lay in between. Germline V CDR1 and CDR2: SGHRS, YFSETQ. CDR3 DNA sequence: TGCGCCAGCAGCGGGCACCTCTCAAGCGATGAGCAGTTCTTC. It yields the protein CASSGHLSSDEQFF.

The chain employs TRBV18 and TRBJ2-7; weak D call: TRBD1 (6 bases). The germline gives CDR1 KGHSH, CDR2 LQKENI. V lost 2 bases to trimming and J lost 1 base, with 15 bases between them. The CDR3 totals 16 residues. In nucleotides, the CDR3 is TGTGCCAGCTCACCAACCAGGACAGTCAGATCCTACGAGCAGTACTTC. Translating it yields CASSPTRTVRSYEQYF.

This sequence joins TRBV6-1 and TRBJ1-1; possible D gene TRBD1, 6 bases. The V end lost 6 bases, the J end lost 0 bases, and 14 bases lay between the germline ends. The CDR3 has 15 residues. The V gene's germline CDR1 is MNHNS and CDR2 SASEGT. The CDR3 sequence is CASRKRRDMNTEAFF. The CDR3 DNA reads TGTGCCAGCAGAAAAAGACGGGACATGAACACTGAAGCTTTCTTT.

This clone was seen only once. This chain links TRBV7-9 with TRBJ1-2, with D uncertain. Trimming stripped 1 base from V and 4 bases from J, with 10 bases between. Germline CDR1 SEHNR, CDR2 FQNEAQ (reference sequence). This CDR3 is built from 14 residues. This chain's CDR3 is CASSLVTASYGYTF. CDR3 bases: TGTGCCAGCAGCTTAGTCACAGCCTCCTATGGCTACACCTTC.

This clone was seen once. The V call is TRBV21-1, the J call TRBJ2-7. TRBV21-1 is listed as a pseudogene. The CDR3 covers 10 residues. CDR3 region: CASRPREQYF. In DNA form, the CDR3 reads TGTGCCAGCAGACCCCGCGAGCAGTACTTC.

V usage is TRBV7-6 and J usage is TRBJ2-7; 8 bases match TRBD2. The CDR3 sequence is 16 residues long. With V trimmed by 4 bases and J by 9 bases, 17 bases remained unmatched. From germline, CDR1 is SGHVS and CDR2 FNYEAQ. CDR3 in DNA: TGTGCCAGCAGCTCCAACGGACTAGCAACCCCCGGTGGGCAGTACTTC. This codes for CASSSNGLATPGGQYF.

The CDR3 reads CASSLNSWTEAFF. CDR3 sequence (DNA): TGTGCCAGCAGCTTAAATTCCTGGACTGAAGCTTTCTTT. V usage is TRBV7-3 and J usage is TRBJ1-1; D unclear. Trimming took 1 base from V and 5 from J, leaving 8 bases between them. This CDR3 comprises 13 residues. Germline values: CDR1 SGHTA, CDR2 FQGTGA.

V gene TRBV30 combines with J gene TRBJ2-7; D assignment may be TRBD1 or TRBD2 (6 bases each). The CDR3 extends over 14 amino acids. The V gene's germline CDR1 is GTSNPN and CDR2 SVGIG (reference sequence). The V end was cut by 0 bases, the J end by 7 bases, with 16 bases between. The CDR3 nucleotides are TGTGCCTGGAGTGTGTGGGGGGCCGCAAGGGAGCAGTACTTC. This translates into CAWSVWGAAREQYF.

The chain recombines TRBV20-1 with TRBJ1-1; TRBD1 is a possible D gene (6 bases). This CDR3 spans 11 amino acids. Germline CDR1 and CDR2: DFQATT and SNEGSKA (reference sequence). The V end lost 6 bases, the J end lost 3 bases, and 8 bases lay between the germline ends. CDR3 sequence reads: CSARQDTEAFF. The CDR3 region has the DNA TGCAGTGCCAGACAGGACACTGAAGCTTTCTTT.

The rearrangement joins TRBV19 to TRBJ2-5, with unresolved D. From germline, CDR1 is LNHDA and CDR2 SQIVND (reference sequence). CDR3 length: 14 residues. V lost 0 bases and J 4 bases, leaving 9 bases between the germline ends. The CDR3 nucleotides read TGTGCCAGTAGTATAGATCGAAGGGTAGAGACCCAGTACTTC. It translates to CASSIDRRVETQYF.

V is TRBV9 and J is TRBJ2-5; tentative D call: TRBD1 (7 bases). The germline V gene encodes CDR1 SGDLS and CDR2 YYNGEE. Deletions cut 4 bases from V and 2 bases from J, with 18 bases between. The CDR3 has 16 residues. The CDR3 DNA reads TGTGCCAGCAGCCCTCTGACAGGGAGGTGGCAAGAGACCCAGTACTTC. Its protein is CASSPLTGRWQETQYF.

This chain uses TRBV7-6 with TRBJ2-5; D is possibly TRBD2 (6 bases). V was pared by 1 base and J by 9 bases, with 18 bases between. The germline V gene has CDR1 SGHVS and CDR2 FNYEAQ. The CDR3 loop spans 15 amino acids. CDR3 loop: CASSLGGGGWEAQYF. The CDR3 bases are TGTGCCAGCAGCTTAGGTGGAGGAGGTTGGGAGGCCCAGTACTTC.

This sequence joins TRBV27 and TRBJ1-4, with 9 bases aligning to TRBD1. The length of the CDR3 is 16 residues. V lost 4 bases to trimming and J lost 2 bases; unmatched junction nucleotides: 5. The germline gives CDR1 MNHEY, CDR2 SMNVEV (reference sequence). The CDR3 DNA reads TGTGCCAGCAGTTACAGGGGGCCGGGGACTAATGAAAAACTGTTTTTT. This gives the protein CASSYRGPGTNEKLFF.